The source of this T cell receptor beta chain is a study of monozygotic twins with inflammatory bowel disease. CDR1 and CDR2 from the germline V gene are SGHTA and FQGTGA. The CDR3 has 13 residues. Researchers generated cDNA in eight separate reactions per sample. TCRdb reanalyzed the 5' RACE reads and collapses them to one entry per CDR3 protein, without DNA. The sample has around 150,000 distinct CDR3 sequences. The chain is built from TRBV7-3 and TRBJ1-6; as DNA is missing, the TRBD1 call by TCRdb cannot be tested. The sequenced sample consisted of blood. The sequence was collected from a human donor with ulcerative colitis or Crohn's disease, or a healthy co-twin of an affected twin (not recorded which). Here the CDR3 reads CASSPGQGKALHF.